Given below is one TCR beta chain in context. Its cognate antigen has yet to be identified. Base qualities are not recorded, but no much larger clone differs from it by a single base. From the cysteine through the phenylalanine, the CDR3 covers 13 amino acids. Just the 39-base CDR3 DNA is kept, in frame starting at base 1. At the junction V is shortened by 6 bases and J by 0 bases, with 6 bases in between. CDR1 and CDR2 are drawn from the germline V gene: SNHLY, FYNNEI. Libraries were prepared through the immunoSEQ multiplex PCR assay. TCRdb obtained this table from immuneACCESS and retained in-frame rearrangements with V and J assigned. These tables miss some clones; where compared with another copy, unresolved V genes account for less than half of the shortfall, and the remainder is unexplained. The sample table contains about 110,000 clones; only one count was recorded for approximately 84% of them. Clones ranked in the top ten supply about 5.9% of the sample.

The data belong to a study of control samples from healthy donors and cancer patients (dated by TCRdb to the early 2020s). The sequenced sample consisted of blood. The rearrangement combines TRBV2 with TRBJ1-3, with the D gene not confidently named. The TCR was taken from a man younger than 35 in good health. The DNA sequence follows: TGTGCCAGCAGGGTCAACTCTGGAAACACCATATATTTT. Its coded protein is CASRVNSGNTIYF.